The text below deals with one TCR beta chain. TCRdb's table, derived via immunoSEQ multiplex PCR, lists solely in-frame clones and lacks some. This sample has 69,000 or so clones; approximately 78% occur once, and the top ten carry roughly 4.8%. The sample belongs to a study of blood T cell repertoires in COVID-19. Study at large: T cells, B-cell-depleted T cells, or PBMCs supplied cDNA or gDNA.

The ends were cut back, 7 bases at V and 10 bases at J, with 11 bases in the middle. There are 12 residues in the CDR3. The germline V gene has CDR1 SNHLY and CDR2 FYNNEI. The TCR sequence derives from a woman older than 75 with active or convalescent COVID-19. The chain joins TRBV2 to TRBJ1-6, with unresolved D. Material: peripheral blood. CDR3 in amino acids: CASIGVGSPLHF. The CDR3 DNA sequence: TGTGCCAGCATCGGGGTAGGATCACCCCTCCACTTT.